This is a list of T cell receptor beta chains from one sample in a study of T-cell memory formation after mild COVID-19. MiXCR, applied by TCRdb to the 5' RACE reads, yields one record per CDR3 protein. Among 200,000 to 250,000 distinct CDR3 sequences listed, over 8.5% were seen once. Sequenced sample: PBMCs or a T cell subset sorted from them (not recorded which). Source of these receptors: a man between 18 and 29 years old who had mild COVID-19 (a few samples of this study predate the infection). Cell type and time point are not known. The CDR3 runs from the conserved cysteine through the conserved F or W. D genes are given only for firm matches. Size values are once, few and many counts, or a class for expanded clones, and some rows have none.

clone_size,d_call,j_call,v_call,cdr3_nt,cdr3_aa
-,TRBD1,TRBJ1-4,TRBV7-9,TGTGCCAGCAGCTCGCCGGGACAGGGGATCGAAAAACTGTTTTTT,CASSSPGQGIEKLFF
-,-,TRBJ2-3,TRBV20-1,TGCAGTGCTCGGACTCCCACCACAGATACGCAGTATTTT,CSARTPTTDTQYF
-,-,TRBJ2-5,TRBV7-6,TGTGCCAGCAGCTTAGTTTATGAGACCCAGTACTTC,CASSLVYETQYF
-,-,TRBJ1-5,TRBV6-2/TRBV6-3,TGTGCCAGCAGTTACCTTGCCCATCAGCCCCAGCATTTT,CASSYLAHQPQHF
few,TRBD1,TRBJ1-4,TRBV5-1,TGCGCCAGCAGCTTGGGGCAGGGGGATGAAAAACTGTTTTTT,CASSLGQGDEKLFF
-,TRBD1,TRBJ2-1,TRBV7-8,TGTGCCAGCAGCTTAGCCTTTACAGGGGATGAGCAGTTCTTC,CASSLAFTGDEQFF
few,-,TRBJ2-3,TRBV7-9,TGTGCCGTGGAGGGGAAATATACGCAGTATTTT,CAVEGKYTQYF
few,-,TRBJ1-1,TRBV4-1,TGCGCCAGCAGCCAAGATGGTCACTACACTGAAGCTTTCTTT,CASSQDGHYTEAFF
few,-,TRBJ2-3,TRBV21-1,TGTGCCAGCAGCAAAGTGCAGGGTGGTACGCAGTATTTT,CASSKVQGGTQYF
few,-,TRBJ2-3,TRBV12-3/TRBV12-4,TGTGCCAGCAGTTTAGGGCAGGGGATGGCAGATACGCAGTATTTT,CASSLGQGMADTQYF
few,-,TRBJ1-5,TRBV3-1,TGTGCCAGCAGCCAATTCGGCAATCAGCCCCAGCATTTT,CASSQFGNQPQHF
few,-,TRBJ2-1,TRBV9,TGTGCCAGCAGCGTATTGGGGACCTACAATGAGCAGTTCTTC,CASSVLGTYNEQFF
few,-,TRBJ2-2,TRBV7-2,TGTGCCAGCAGCTTAGCAGGTAGCCCCGAGCTGTTTTTT,CASSLAGSPELFF
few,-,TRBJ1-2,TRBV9,TGTGCCAGCAGCGTAGTCAGAGACACAGGGCCAAACTATGGCTACACCTTC,CASSVVRDTGPNYGYTF
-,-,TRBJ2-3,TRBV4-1,TGCGCCAGCAGCCTCCCCATGGATACGCAGTATTTT,CASSLPMDTQYF
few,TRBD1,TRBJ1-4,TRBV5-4,TGTGCCAGCAGCCTGGGACAGGCCAATGAAAAACTGTTTTTT,CASSLGQANEKLFF
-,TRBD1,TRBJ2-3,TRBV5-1,TGCGCCAGCAGCCCGGGACAGGGCTTCCCTACGCAGTATTTT,CASSPGQGFPTQYF
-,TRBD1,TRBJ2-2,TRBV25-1,TGTGCCATCCGACAGGGGGCCACCGGGGAGCTGTTTTTT,CAIRQGATGELFF
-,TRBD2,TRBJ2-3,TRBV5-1,TGCGCCAGCAGCTTGGAGCCGACTAGCGCCACAGATACGCAGTATTTT,CASSLEPTSATDTQYF
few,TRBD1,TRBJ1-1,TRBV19,TGTGCCAGTAGTATGGGGACAGGGCAGAACACTGAAGCTTTCTTT,CASSMGTGQNTEAFF
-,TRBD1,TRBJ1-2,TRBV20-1,TGCAGTGCTAGAGATCTAGGGACAGGGGGGAACTATGGCTACACCTTC,CSARDLGTGGNYGYTF
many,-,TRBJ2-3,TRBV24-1,TGTGCCACCAGGGGGACCGGTGCCGATACGCAGTATTTT,CATRGTGADTQYF
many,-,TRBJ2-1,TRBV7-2,TGTGCCAGCAGCTTAGTTAGCAGGATCGGGAATGAGCAGTTCTTC,CASSLVSRIGNEQFF
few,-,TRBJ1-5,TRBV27,TGTGCCAGCAGTTTTCGAGGGTATAGCAATCAGCCCCAGCATTTT,CASSFRGYSNQPQHF
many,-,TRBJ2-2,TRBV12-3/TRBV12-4,TGTGCAGAGGGGCAGGCGAACACCGGGGAGCTGTTTTTT,CAEGQANTGELFF
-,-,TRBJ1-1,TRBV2,TGTGCCAGCAGGGAAAACAGCGAAGCTTTCTTT,CASRENSEAFF
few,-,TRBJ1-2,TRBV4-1,TGCGCCAGCAGCCTGGTTGGGGGCGGGAGAAATGGCTACACCTTC,CASSLVGGGRNGYTF
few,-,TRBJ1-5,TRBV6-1,TGTGCCAGCACCCTAGGGGGGTCCGGGAGTCAGCCCCAGCATTTT,CASTLGGSGSQPQHF
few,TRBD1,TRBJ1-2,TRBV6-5,TGTGCCAGTACACAGGGGGTCTGGGGCTACACCTTC,CASTQGVWGYTF
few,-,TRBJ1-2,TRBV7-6,TGTGCCAGCAGCTTAGGTCCCAGGGGAGCCTACAACTATGGCTACACCTTC,CASSLGPRGAYNYGYTF
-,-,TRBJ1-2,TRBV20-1,TGCAGTGCTAGCGTGGCTGGGCTTGATGGCTACACCTTC,CSASVAGLDGYTF
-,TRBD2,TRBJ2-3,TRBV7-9,TGTGCCAGCACCCGCCGGGACTATTCTACAGATACGCAGTATTTT,CASTRRDYSTDTQYF
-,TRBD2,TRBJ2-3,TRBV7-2,TGTGCCAGCAGCTCCCCTAGCGGGGGAGGCACAGATACGCAGTATTTT,CASSSPSGGGTDTQYF
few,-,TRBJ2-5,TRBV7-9,TGTGCCAGCAGCCCCCGACGGGAGGAGACCCAGTACTTC,CASSPRREETQYF
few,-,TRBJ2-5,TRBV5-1,TGCGCCAGCAGCTTGGCCGTTTTGGGTGGCAGGGAGACCCAGTACTTC,CASSLAVLGGRETQYF
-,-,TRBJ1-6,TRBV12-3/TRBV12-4,TGTGCCAGCAGTTGGGGGGACCGGCTCCACTTT,CASSWGDRLHF
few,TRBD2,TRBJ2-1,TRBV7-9,TGTGCCAGCAGCTTAACGGCTAGCGGGGGCAATGAGCAGTTCTTC,CASSLTASGGNEQFF
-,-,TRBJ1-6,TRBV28,TGTGCCAGCACCCCCTCCTCGCCACCCCTCCACTTT,CASTPSSPPLHF
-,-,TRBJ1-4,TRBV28,TGTGCCAGCGGTTTGGGGGGGGAAAAACTGTTTTTT,CASGLGGEKLFF
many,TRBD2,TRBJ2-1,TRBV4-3,TGCGCCAGCAGCCAAGAACTTAGCGGGGGGTACGATGAGCAGTTCTTC,CASSQELSGGYDEQFF
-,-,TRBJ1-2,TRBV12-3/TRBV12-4,TGTGCCAGCAGTTTCTCCCGGGGGACTGCTAACTATGGCTACACCTTC,CASSFSRGTANYGYTF
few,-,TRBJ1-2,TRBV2,TGTGCCACCTCTCCCGACAGGTACTATGGCTACACCTTC,CATSPDRYYGYTF
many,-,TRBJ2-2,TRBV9,TGTGCCAGCAGCGTCCGGAACACCGGGGAGCTGTTTTTT,CASSVRNTGELFF
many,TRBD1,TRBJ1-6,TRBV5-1,TGCGCCAGCAGCCCACTCTGGACAGGGGGAAATTCACCCCTCCACTTT,CASSPLWTGGNSPLHF
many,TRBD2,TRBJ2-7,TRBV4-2,TGTGCCAGCAGCCAAGGACTAGCGGGGGGGTACGAGCAGTACTTC,CASSQGLAGGYEQYF
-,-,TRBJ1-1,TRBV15,TGTGCCACCAGCCTGCGGGAGAACACTGAAGCTTTCTTT,CATSLRENTEAFF
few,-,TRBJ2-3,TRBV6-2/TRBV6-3,TGTGCCAGCAGGCCGGACCCCGGCAGCACAGATACGCAGTATTTT,CASRPDPGSTDTQYF
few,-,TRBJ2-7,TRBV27,TGTGCCAGCAGTGCGGACAGAGGCTACGAGCAGTACTTC,CASSADRGYEQYF
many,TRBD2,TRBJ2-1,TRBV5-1,TGCGCCAGCAGACTAGCGGGGGGCCCTTACAATGAGCAGTTCTTC,CASRLAGGPYNEQFF
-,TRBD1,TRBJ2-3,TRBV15,TGTGCCACCAGCCCTTCCAGGGGGACCGCAGATACGCAGTATTTT,CATSPSRGTADTQYF